The rows below give T cell receptor beta chains drawn from one sample of a study of human T cells and chemical hapten exposure. TCRdb reprocessed the RACE reads via MiXCR and lists one record per CDR3 protein. The table has more than 45,000 distinct CDR3 sequences, 9.5% to 15% seen once. The sample here was whole blood, taken in connection with sensitization to the hapten diphenylcyclopropenone (DPC). The receptors shown here come from a young man with alopecia areata. Some clones in this sample may be carry-over from other donors' samples. Both conserved end residues are part of each CDR3. Not every row has a clone size; where given, it reads once, few, many or a size class.

.	TRBV7-2	CASSAYRGSADTQYF
.	TRBV27	CASGWGSSNQPQHF
medium-sized	TRBV12-3/TRBV12-4	CASSLSGGRGNSPLHF
many	TRBV7-2	CASSLVLGVAFF
few	TRBV9	CASSVGAVPYSEQFF
many	TRBV6-1	CASSLSGYRADTQYF
medium-sized	TRBV29-1	CSARNSYEQYF
once	TRBV7-7	CASSLGLAVTDTQYF
once	TRBV28	CASSPPLLYNEQFF
few	TRBV7-9	CASSLRRATGVVTGELFF
many	TRBV6-5	CASSYEAPRQTPMNTEAFF
few	TRBV24-1	CATSDGGTDTQYF
many	TRBV7-6	CASSLAIQGNGYTF